This T cell receptor (beta chain) emerged from a study of cytomegalovirus exposure and HLA in healthy donors. Study-wide results and limits: Certain sequence variants were highly shared and formed a cluster, and this cluster was likely a sequencing artifact. In a later analysis, V- and J-gene trimming of beta chains associated with a DCLRE1C missense variant, replicated independently. CMV serostatus was the only recorded immune exposure for donors.

The PCR contained 60 Vbeta and 13 Jbeta primers. Measured with immunoSEQ multiplex PCR; TCRdb has only the in-frame clones, and not every one. This sample yields 120,000 to 150,000 clones, of which roughly 75% are seen a single time; about 2.2% belongs to the top ten. To note about this clone: What it binds is not known.

V lost 4 bases to trimming and J lost 3 bases, with 13 bases between them. Looked up from germline, CDR1 is SGDLS and CDR2 is YYNGEE. This CDR3 has 14 residues. This chain links TRBV9 with TRBJ1-2; TRBD1 might be the D (5 bases). The clonotype was recovered from a man aged 30 to 39 in good health and CMV-seronegative. The sequencing sample was made of PBMCs. The CDR3 sequence: CASSQNQGDYGYTF. DNA for the CDR3: TGTGCCAGCAGCCAAAACCAGGGTGACTATGGCTACACCTTC.